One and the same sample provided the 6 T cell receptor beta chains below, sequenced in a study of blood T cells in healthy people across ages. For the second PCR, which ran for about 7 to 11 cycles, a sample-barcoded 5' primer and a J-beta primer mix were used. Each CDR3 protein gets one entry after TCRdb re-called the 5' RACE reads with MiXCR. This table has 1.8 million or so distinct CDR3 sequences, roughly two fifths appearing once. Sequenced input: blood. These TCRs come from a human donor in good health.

This CDR3 reads CASSSGRPTDTQYF. CDR3 in DNA: TGCGCCAGCAGCTCCGGACGGCCGACAGATACGCAGTATTTT. The chain uses TRBV5-1 and TRBJ2-3; D call uncertain. The germline V and J ends were trimmed by 3 bases and 3 bases, with 11 bases remaining between them. Germline V gives CDR1 SGHRS, CDR2 YFSETQ. The CDR3 sequence is 14 residues long.

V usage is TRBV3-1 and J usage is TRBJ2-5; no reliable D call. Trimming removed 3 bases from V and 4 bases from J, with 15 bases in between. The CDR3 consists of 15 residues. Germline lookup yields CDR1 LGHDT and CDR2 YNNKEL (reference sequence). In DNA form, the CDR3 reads TGTGCCAGCAGCCAGGGGTCTGGCGTAGGAGAGACCCAGTACTTC. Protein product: CASSQGSGVGETQYF.

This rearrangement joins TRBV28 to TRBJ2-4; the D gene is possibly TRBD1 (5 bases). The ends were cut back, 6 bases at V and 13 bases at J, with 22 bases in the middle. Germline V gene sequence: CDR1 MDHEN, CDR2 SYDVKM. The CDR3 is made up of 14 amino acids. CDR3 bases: TGTGCCAGCAGGGGTTGGACAAACAGCTATGAGCAGTACTTC. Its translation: CASRGWTNSYEQYF.

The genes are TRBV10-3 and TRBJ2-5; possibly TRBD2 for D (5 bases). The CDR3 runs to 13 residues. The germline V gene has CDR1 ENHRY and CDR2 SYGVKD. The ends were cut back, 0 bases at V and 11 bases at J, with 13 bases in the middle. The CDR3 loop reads CAISESPNGEQYF. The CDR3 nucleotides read TGTGCCATCAGTGAGTCCCCAAACGGGGAGCAGTACTTC.

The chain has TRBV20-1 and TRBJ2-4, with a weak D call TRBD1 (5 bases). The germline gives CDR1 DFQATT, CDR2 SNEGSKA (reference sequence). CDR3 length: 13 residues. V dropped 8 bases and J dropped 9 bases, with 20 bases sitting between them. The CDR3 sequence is CSTPGSQKGIQYF. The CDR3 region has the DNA TGCAGTACGCCAGGGTCCCAAAAGGGCATTCAGTACTTC.

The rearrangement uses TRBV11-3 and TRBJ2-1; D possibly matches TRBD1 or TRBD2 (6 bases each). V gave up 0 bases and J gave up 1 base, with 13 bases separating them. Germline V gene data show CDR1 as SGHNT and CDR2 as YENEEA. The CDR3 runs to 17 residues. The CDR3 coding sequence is TGTGCCAGCAGCTTAGATAAGGGGGGAACTTCCTACAATGAGCAGTTCTTC. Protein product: CASSLDKGGTSYNEQFF.